These 14 T cell receptor beta chains share one sample of origin, sequenced in a study of technical replicates of blood from several donors. The assay was immunoSEQ multiplex PCR, and TCRdb's table has in-frame clones only and misses some. The top ten clones hold 0.2% to 0.25% of a sample with more than 90,000 clones, approximately 96% of them seen once. Sequences were obtained from T cells isolated from PBMCs. The receptor source for this set is a human donor in good health.

The chain carries TRBV5-1 and TRBJ2-2, with D tentatively TRBD2 (6 bases). The germline gives CDR1 SGHRS, CDR2 YFSETQ. V was pared by 4 bases and J by 3 bases, with 13 bases between. This CDR3 is built from 15 residues. The CDR3 DNA follows: TGCGCCAGCAGCCCCTTAGCGGAGTACACCGGGGAGCTGTTTTTT. This gives the protein CASSPLAEYTGELFF. Complete variable domain (other parts from reference TRBV5-1 and TRBJ2-2): KAGVTQTPRYLIKTRGQQVTLSCSPISGHRSVSWYQQTPGQGLQFLFEYFSETQRNKGNFPGRFSGRQFSNSRSEMNVSTLELGDSALYLCASSPLAEYTGELFFGEGSRLTVL.

This chain joins TRBV7-3 and TRBJ2-2; maybe TRBD1 (6 bases). Trimming removed 5 bases at V and 1 base at J, with 11 bases between. Germline V gene sequence: CDR1 SGHTA, CDR2 FQGTGA. CDR3 size: 15 residues. This CDR3 reads CASSPPGQNTGELFF. The CDR3 nucleotides are TGTGCCAGCAGCCCTCCGGGACAGAACACCGGGGAGCTGTTTTTT.

The chain has TRBV28 and TRBJ2-1; 9 nucleotides line up with TRBD2. With 6 bases clipped from V and 1 base from J, the junction kept 16 bases outside the gene matches. Germline values: CDR1 MDHEN, CDR2 SYDVKM. The CDR3 runs to 19 residues. CDR3 sequence: CASRETAGGSLASYNEQFF. In nucleotides, the CDR3 is TGTGCCAGCAGGGAGACGGCGGGAGGGTCCCTGGCATCCTACAATGAGCAGTTCTTC.

The J gene is TRBJ2-1, the V gene TRBV4-2, with D tentatively TRBD2 (6 bases). Germline V gene data show CDR1 as LGHNA and CDR2 as YNFKEQ. Trimming removed 1 base at V and 8 bases at J, with 12 bases between. The CDR3 contains 14 residues. The CDR3 sequence: CASSQVSGGDEQFF. The DNA for the CDR3 is TGTGCCAGCAGCCAAGTAAGTGGAGGGGATGAGCAGTTCTTC.

The gene calls are TRBV7-2 and TRBJ1-1, with 9 bases aligning to TRBD1. Per the germline V gene, CDR1 is SGHTA and CDR2 is FQGNSA. This CDR3 region has 15 residues. V was clipped by 5 bases and J by 4 bases; unmatched bases: 8. The CDR3 region has the DNA TGTGCCAGCAGCACCCCGGGACAGGGTTTCACTGAAGCTTTCTTT. Translated, it gives CASSTPGQGFTEAFF.

The chain links TRBV7-2 to TRBJ2-7; unclear D gene. The V and J ends lost 5 bases and 2 bases respectively, with 13 bases between them. The germline CDR1 and CDR2 sequences are SGHTA and FQGNSA. There are 14 residues in the CDR3. CDR3 sequence (DNA): TGTGCCAGCAGCAGCCCAGGTTCGACCTACGAGCAGTACTTC. Encoded protein: CASSSPGSTYEQYF.

The chain links TRBV5-4 to TRBJ2-5, with 10 bases matching TRBD1. The CDR3 has 15 residues. V trimming: 2 bases; J trimming: 4 bases; junction bases outside the gene matches: 5. Germline V CDR1 and CDR2: SGHNT, YYREEE (reference sequence). The CDR3 spells CASSFPDRGRETQYF. In DNA form, the CDR3 reads TGTGCCAGCAGCTTCCCCGACAGGGGGCGAGAGACCCAGTACTTC.

The V gene is TRBV7-9, the J gene TRBJ2-1, with D tentatively TRBD2 (5 bases). With 1 base removed from V and 5 bases from J, the gap between germline ends came to 15 bases. The V gene's germline CDR1 is SEHNR and CDR2 FQNEAQ (reference sequence). This CDR3 is built from 16 residues. Here the CDR3 reads CASSLVLGKRDNEQFF. The CDR3 DNA sequence: TGTGCCAGCAGCTTAGTGTTAGGAAAGAGGGACAATGAGCAGTTCTTC.

This chain links TRBV4-1 with TRBJ1-1, with TRBD1 matching over 8 bases. The CDR3 has 16 residues. CDR1 is MGHRA, CDR2 YSYEKL, per germline. Trimming took 3 bases from V and 1 from J; bases not matched to a gene: 7. CDR3 sequence reads: CASSHPGQGKNTEAFF. CDR3 DNA: TGCGCCAGCAGCCATCCCGGACAGGGAAAGAACACTGAAGCTTTCTTT.

V and J are TRBV5-6 and TRBJ2-3; perhaps TRBD1 as D (7 bases). Germline V gives CDR1 SGHDT, CDR2 YYEEEE. V lost 3 bases, J lost 4 bases, and 18 bases lay in between. CDR3 length: 16 amino acids. The CDR3, as DNA: TGTGCCAGCAGCTCAGCTTTTACAGGGGAGGCAGATACGCAGTATTTT. Translated: CASSSAFTGEADTQYF.

The chain carries TRBV5-1 and TRBJ1-1; the match to TRBD1 covers 8 bases. The CDR3 runs 15 residues. Germline V gene lookup returns CDR1 SGHRS and CDR2 YFSETQ. V was clipped by 0 bases and J by 1 base; unmatched bases: 2. The CDR3 protein is CASSLGTGGNTEAFF. The CDR3 region has the DNA TGCGCCAGCAGCTTGGGCACAGGGGGGAACACTGAAGCTTTCTTT. The complete variable domain, with remaining parts taken from reference TRBV5-1 and TRBJ1-1, reads KAGVTQTPRYLIKTRGQQVTLSCSPISGHRSVSWYQQTPGQGLQFLFEYFSETQRNKGNFPGRFSGRQFSNSRSEMNVSTLELGDSALYLCASSLGTGGNTEAFFGQGTRLTVV.

This clone was recorded once. This chain joins TRBV11-2 and TRBJ2-7; 10 positions match TRBD1. With V trimmed by 3 bases and J by 6 bases, 11 bases remained unmatched. CDR3 size: 16 residues. Germline-derived CDR1 and CDR2 are SGHAT and FQNNGV. DNA of the CDR3: TGTGCCAGCAGCTTGGGCTCCGGGACAGGGGAACGCGAGCAGTACTTC. Protein product: CASSLGSGTGEREQYF.

The chain recombines TRBV5-1 with TRBJ1-1; TRBD1 matches 9 bases. V shed 2 bases and J 3 bases; nucleotides not matched to a gene: 2. Germline V gene sequence: CDR1 SGHRS, CDR2 YFSETQ. The CDR3 sequence is 14 residues long. CDR3 sequence: CASSLQGADTEAFF. As DNA, the CDR3 is TGCGCCAGCAGCTTACAGGGGGCCGACACTGAAGCTTTCTTT.

The V and J genes are TRBV5-1 and TRBJ2-7; the match to TRBD1 covers 8 bases. CDR1 SGHRS and CDR2 YFSETQ come from the germline V gene. This CDR3 comprises 14 residues. With V trimmed by 4 bases and J by 3 bases, 6 bases remained unmatched. This CDR3 reads CASSTRQGIYEQYF. CDR3 DNA: TGCGCCAGCAGCACTCGACAGGGGATCTACGAGCAGTACTTC.